A single sample is the source of the 16 T cell receptor beta chains below, sequenced in a study of blood T cells in healthy people across ages. A second PCR, run for roughly 7 to 11 cycles, used a sample-barcoded 5' primer plus a J-beta primer mix. TCRdb ran MiXCR on the 5' RACE reads and lists one entry per CDR3 protein. The sample yields some 800,000 distinct CDR3 sequences, 20% to 25% seen once. These records were also assigned to another study, of T cells of mothers and their children.

Sequencing input: blood. The receptors shown here come from a boy younger than 18 in good health.

The rearrangement links TRBV4-3 to TRBJ1-6; D perhaps matches TRBD1 (5 bases). V gave up 0 bases and J gave up 7 bases, with 13 bases separating them. Germline V gene sequence: CDR1 LGHNA, CDR2 YSLEER. The CDR3 length is 16 residues. The CDR3 coding sequence is TGCGCCAGCAGCCAAGATATTGGGCAGGGCAATTCACCCCTCCACTTT. Translated: CASSQDIGQGNSPLHF.

V and J are TRBV28 and TRBJ1-5, with 7 nucleotides matching TRBD1. V was clipped by 2 bases and J by 6 bases; unmatched bases: 4. Germline assignment: CDR1 MDHEN and CDR2 SYDVKM. The CDR3 is 14 residues long. The CDR3 is CASSLAEGAQPQHF. CDR3 DNA: TGTGCCAGCAGTTTAGCGGAGGGGGCTCAGCCCCAGCATTTT. Filled out from reference TRBV28 and TRBJ1-5, the complete variable domain reads DVKVTQSSRYLVKRTGEKVFLECVQDMDHENMFWYRQDPGLGLRLIYFSYDVKMKEKGDIPEGYSVSREKKERFSLILESASTNQTSMYLCASSLAEGAQPQHFGDGTRLSIL.

V and J are TRBV6-6 and TRBJ2-4; TRBD1 agrees at 9 bases. The CDR3 contains 16 residues. Looked up from germline, CDR1 is MNHNY and CDR2 is SVGAGI (reference sequence). Trimming at V came to 4 bases and at J to 3 bases, leaving 7 bases not matched to a gene. The CDR3, as DNA: TGTGCCAGCAGTTGGGGACAGGGTAAAGACAAAAACATTCAGTACTTC. This translates into CASSWGQGKDKNIQYF.

In this sample, this clonotype turned up a few times. For the CDR3, the DNA is TGCAGTGCTAGAGAAACCATCCTGGGGAACATTCAGTACTTC. This sequence encodes CSARETILGNIQYF. This chain links TRBV20-1 with TRBJ2-4; D is uncertain. Deletions cut 0 bases from V and 7 bases from J, with 13 bases between. Per the germline V gene, CDR1 is DFQATT and CDR2 is SNEGSKA (reference sequence). The CDR3 length is 14 residues.

The DNA for the CDR3 is TGTGCCAGCAGTTTCCCCACAGGGGGCGTGGAGACCCAGTACTTC. Its protein product is CASSFPTGGVETQYF. V gene TRBV28 combines with J gene TRBJ2-5, with 9 bases identical to TRBD1. After removal of 3 bases from V and 5 bases from J, the junction contained 7 bases not matched to a gene. The CDR3 runs 15 residues. From germline, CDR1 is MDHEN and CDR2 SYDVKM.

This clonotype showed up many times. The chain uses TRBV12-3 or TRBV12-4 and TRBJ1-3; D gene unclear. The CDR3 totals 15 residues. Deletions cut 6 bases from V and 8 bases from J, with 20 bases between. CDR3 residues: CASSRHRDGWDTIYF. The DNA of the CDR3 is TGTGCCAGCAGCCGCCACAGAGATGGGTGGGACACCATATATTTT.

About this clonotype: The CDR3 ends on some other residue instead of the conserved phenylalanine or tryptophan, so this is likely a read error. The chain has TRBV6-2 or TRBV6-3 and TRBJ1-2; no clear D gene. Trimming stripped 0 bases from V and 8 bases from J, with 10 bases between. Germline values: CDR1 MNHEY, CDR2 SVGEGT. This CDR3 spans 13 amino acids. The CDR3 loop is CASSYSTEKGYTL. Written as DNA, the CDR3 is TGTGCCAGCAGTTACTCGACCGAGAAAGGCTACACCCTC.

The chain employs TRBV4-1 and TRBJ2-1; D possibly corresponds to TRBD1 (6 bases). The CDR3 is 15 amino acids. V was clipped by 2 bases and J by 5 bases, with 13 bases between them. CDR1 and CDR2 from the germline V gene are MGHRA and YSYEKL. For the CDR3, the DNA is TGCGCCAGCAGCCAACCCGGTAAGGGGGACAATGAGCAGTTCTTC. Its translation is CASSQPGKGDNEQFF.

This clonotype came up a few times. The CDR3 spells CASSAQRWDGYTF. In DNA form, the CDR3 reads TGTGCCAGCAGTGCACAGCGTTGGGATGGCTACACCTTC. The gene calls are TRBV12-3 or TRBV12-4 and TRBJ1-2, with D unclear. The CDR3 loop spans 13 amino acids. The germline V and J ends were trimmed by 5 bases and 6 bases, with 13 bases remaining between them.

The genes are TRBV2 and TRBJ2-1; D is unclear. The CDR3 runs to 13 residues. Germline CDR1 reads SNHLY; CDR2 reads FYNNEI. V dropped 6 bases and J dropped 5 bases, with 11 bases sitting between them. The CDR3 reads CASREWTDNEQFF. Here the CDR3 DNA reads TGTGCCAGCAGGGAGTGGACGGACAATGAGCAGTTCTTC.

The CDR3 nucleotides are TGTGCCAGCAGTGACGGGACTAGCGGAGGGTGGGAGACCCAGTACTTC. It yields the protein CASSDGTSGGWETQYF. The rearrangement uses TRBV6-1 and TRBJ2-5; 11 nucleotides agree with TRBD2. Per the germline V gene, CDR1 is MNHNS and CDR2 is SASEGT. V lost 3 bases, J lost 5 bases, and 8 bases stayed unmatched. The CDR3 has 16 residues.

The V call is TRBV9, the J call TRBJ1-4, with D possibly TRBD1 on 6 matching bases. From germline, CDR1 is SGDLS and CDR2 YYNGEE. The CDR3 is 17 amino acids. Between the trimmed V and J ends, which lost 4 bases and 1 base, there was a span of 17 bases. The CDR3: CASSPHGGHGTNEKLFF. CDR3 coding DNA: TGTGCCAGCAGCCCCCACGGGGGACATGGAACTAATGAAAAACTGTTTTTT.

This clonotype was counted a few times. This chain joins TRBV4-2 and TRBJ2-1; TRBD2 aligns across 9 bases. The germline V gene encodes CDR1 LGHNA and CDR2 YNFKEQ. J lost 0 bases, V lost 1 base, and 7 bases had no gene match. There are 18 residues in the CDR3. The CDR3 protein is CASSQGSSGGSSYNEQFF. The CDR3 DNA reads TGTGCCAGCAGCCAAGGTAGTAGCGGGGGTTCCTCCTACAATGAGCAGTTCTTC.

In its sample, this clonotype was seen a few times. The J gene is TRBJ1-4, the V gene TRBV20-1; D is perhaps TRBD1 (5 bases). V gave up 5 bases and J gave up 3 bases, with 7 bases separating them. The CDR3 has 12 residues. Germline V gives CDR1 DFQATT, CDR2 SNEGSKA (reference sequence). CDR3 sequence (DNA): TGCAGTGCTCCAGGGCCTAATGAAAAACTGTTTTTT. Encoded protein: CSAPGPNEKLFF.

The gene calls are TRBV12-3 or TRBV12-4 and TRBJ1-5; TRBD1 might be the D (6 bases). This CDR3 has 13 amino acids. Trimming removed 9 bases at V and 3 bases at J, with 12 bases between. The chain's CDR3 is CASKQGPNQPQHF. As DNA, the CDR3 is TGTGCCAGTAAACAGGGCCCCAATCAGCCCCAGCATTTT.

This clonotype was detected a few times. Relative to the germline gene, one junction end is altered; a read error may explain this. J is TRBJ1-4 and V is TRBV29-1; D gene ambiguous. The length of the CDR3 is 13 residues. Per the germline V gene, CDR1 is SQVTM and CDR2 is ANQGSEA. Here the CDR3 DNA reads TGCAGCGTTCTAGTGGCCACTAGTGAAAAACTGTTTTTT. It is translated as CSVLVATSEKLFF.